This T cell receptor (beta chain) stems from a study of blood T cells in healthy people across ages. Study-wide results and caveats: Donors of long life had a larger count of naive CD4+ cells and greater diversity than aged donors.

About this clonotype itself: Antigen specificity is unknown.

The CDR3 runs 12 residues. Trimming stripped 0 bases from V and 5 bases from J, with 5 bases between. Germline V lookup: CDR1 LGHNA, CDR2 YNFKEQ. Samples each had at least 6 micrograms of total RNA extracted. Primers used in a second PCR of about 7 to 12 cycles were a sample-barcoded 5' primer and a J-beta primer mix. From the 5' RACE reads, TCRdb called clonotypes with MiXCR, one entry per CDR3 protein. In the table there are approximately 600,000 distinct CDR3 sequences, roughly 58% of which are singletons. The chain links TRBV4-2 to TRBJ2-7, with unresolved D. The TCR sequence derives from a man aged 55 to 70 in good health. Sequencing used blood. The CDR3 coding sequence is TGTGCCAGCAGCCAAGATAATAACGAGCAGTACTTC. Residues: CASSQDNNEQYF.